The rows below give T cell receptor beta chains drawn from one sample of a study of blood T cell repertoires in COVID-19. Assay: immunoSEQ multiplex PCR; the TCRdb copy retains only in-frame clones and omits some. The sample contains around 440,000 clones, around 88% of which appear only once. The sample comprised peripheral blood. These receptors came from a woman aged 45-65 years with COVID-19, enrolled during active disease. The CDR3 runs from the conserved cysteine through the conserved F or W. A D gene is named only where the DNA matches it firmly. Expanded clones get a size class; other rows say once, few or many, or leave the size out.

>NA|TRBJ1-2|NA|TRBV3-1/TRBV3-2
TGTGCCAGCAGCCCCAGACAGACAACTAACTATGGCTACACCTTC
CASSPRQTTNYGYTF
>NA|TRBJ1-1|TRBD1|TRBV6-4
TGTGCCAGCAGTGAGGCAGGGGGAGGCACTGAAGCTTTCTTT
CASSEAGGGTEAFF
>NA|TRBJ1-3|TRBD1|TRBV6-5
TGTGCCAGCAGTACGGACAGGGTCAACACCATATATTTT
CASSTDRVNTIYF
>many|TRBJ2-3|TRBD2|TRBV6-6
TGTGCCAGCAGTTACCAAGGCGGGGGAACAGATACGCAGTATTTT
CASSYQGGGTDTQYF
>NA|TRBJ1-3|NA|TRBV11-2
TGTGCCAGCAGCTTAGGCGACGGGGCTGGAAACACCATATATTTT
CASSLGDGAGNTIYF
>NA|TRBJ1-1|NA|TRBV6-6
TGTGCCAGCTATTTAATCGAAGCTTTCTTT
CASYLIEAFF
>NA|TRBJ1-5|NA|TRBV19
TGTGCCAGTAGTATCATGGTTTCGGATCAGCCCCAGCATTTT
CASSIMVSDQPQHF
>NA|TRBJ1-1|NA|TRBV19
TGTGCCAGTAGTCCCTTAGATCGTCCTTACGCTGAAGCTTTCTTT
CASSPLDRPYAEAFF
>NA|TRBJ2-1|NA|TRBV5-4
TGTGCCAGCAGCCCGGTGGGCGGGGGCGGGAATGAGCAGTTCTTC
CASSPVGGGGNEQFF
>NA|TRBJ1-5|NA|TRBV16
TGTGCCAGCAGCCAATCGATGCGGGGGGGAAGCAATCAGCCCCAGCATTTT
CASSQSMRGGSNQPQHF
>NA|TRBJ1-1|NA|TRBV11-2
TGTGCCAGCAGAGAATCACAGGGTTTTGAAGCTTTCTTT
CASRESQGFEAFF
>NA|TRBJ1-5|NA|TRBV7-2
TGTGCCAGCAGCTTAATGGGGGCTTCCAATCAGCCCCAGCATTTT
CASSLMGASNQPQHF
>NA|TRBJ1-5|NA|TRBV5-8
TGTGCCAGCAGCCAGGGTTCTCATAGCAATCAGCCCCAGCATTTT
CASSQGSHSNQPQHF
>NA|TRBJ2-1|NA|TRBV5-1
TGCGCCAGCAGCTTGGTCTTAGGTTTCGGGGACAATGAGCAGTTCTTC
CASSLVLGFGDNEQFF
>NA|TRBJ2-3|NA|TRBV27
TGTGCCAGCAGTTTACAAGGACAGACCACAGATACGCAGTATTTT
CASSLQGQTTDTQYF
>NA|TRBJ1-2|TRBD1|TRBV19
TGTGCCAGTAGCCTAGACAGGGGGCAAGGGTATGGCTACACCTTC
CASSLDRGQGYGYTF
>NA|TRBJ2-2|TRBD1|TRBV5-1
TGCGCCAGCAGCTTGGATGGGACAGGGACCGGGGAGCTGTTTTTT
CASSLDGTGTGELFF
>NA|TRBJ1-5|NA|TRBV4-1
TGCGCCAGCAGCCAAGAATCGCGGCAGCCCCAGCATTTT
CASSQESRQPQHF
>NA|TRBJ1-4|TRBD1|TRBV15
TGTGCCACCAGCAGAGTAGGCAGGGGGATATCTAATGAAAAACTGTTTTTT
CATSRVGRGISNEKLFF
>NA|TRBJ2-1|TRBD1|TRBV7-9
TGTGCCAGTAGACAGGGACCCCTTAGCTCCTACAATGAGCAGTTCTTC
CASRQGPLSSYNEQFF
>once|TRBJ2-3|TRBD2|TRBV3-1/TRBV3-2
TGTGCCAGCAGCCCCGGGACTAGCAGGGATACGCAGTATTTT
CASSPGTSRDTQYF
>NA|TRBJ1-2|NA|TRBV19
TGTGCCAGTAAGGACTTCGAGGGGGGGGATGGCTACACCTTC
CASKDFEGGDGYTF
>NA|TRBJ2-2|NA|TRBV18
TGTGCCAGCTCACCACCGTCCCAGGGCGACACCGGGGAGCTGTTTTTT
CASSPPSQGDTGELFF
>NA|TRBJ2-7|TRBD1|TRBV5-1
TGCGCCAGCAGCCTAGGGACAGGCGTCTACGAGCAGTACTTC
CASSLGTGVYEQYF
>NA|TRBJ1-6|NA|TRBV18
TGTGCCAGCTCACCGGAGGGTAGCTCCTATAATTCACCCCTCCACTTT
CASSPEGSSYNSPLHF
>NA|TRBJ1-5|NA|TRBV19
TGTGCCAGTAGCCAGGACTTTAATCAGCCCCAGCATTTT
CASSQDFNQPQHF
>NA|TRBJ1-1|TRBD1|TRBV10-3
TGTGCCATCAGTCAGGGGGCACGGTCCTTTAACACTGAAGCTTTCTTT
CAISQGARSFNTEAFF
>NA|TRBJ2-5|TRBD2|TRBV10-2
TGCGCCAGCAGTGGTGAGACTAGCGGGACCTCGTACCAAGAGACCCAGTACTTC
CASSGETSGTSYQETQYF
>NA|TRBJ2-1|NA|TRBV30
TGTGCCTGGAGTCGGGGAGTGGTGGTTTCTTTCTCGGAGCAGTTCTTC
CAWSRGVVVSFSEQFF